The subject of this entry is one T cell receptor beta chain. The protocol was immunoSEQ multiplex PCR, while the TCRdb copy is restricted to in-frame clones and leaves out a portion. This table has about 2.1 million clones, 80% to 95% appearing once. These data are taken from a study of shared clonotypes between healthy human individuals. Terminally differentiated effector memory CD45RA+ cells were excluded from the naive CD8 cells, which were CD45RO-negative and positively selected for CCR7. Germline values: CDR1 LGHNA, CDR2 YSLEER. V lost 1 base, J lost 2 bases, and 6 bases stayed unmatched. The CDR3 has 16 residues.

This chain links TRBV4-3 with TRBJ2-3; TRBD2 matches 7 bases. Sample: naive CD8+ T cells from PBMCs. The sequence was collected from a man aged 18 to 30 in good health. Some clones in this sample may be carry-over from other donors' samples. This CDR3 is CASSQAPAGNTDTQYF. The CDR3 bases are TGCGCCAGCAGCCAAGCACCAGCGGGGAACACAGATACGCAGTATTTT.